This T cell receptor (beta chain) is drawn from a study of cytomegalovirus exposure and HLA in healthy donors. 13 Jbeta primers and 60 Vbeta primers were used for the PCR. Libraries were prepared by immunoSEQ multiplex PCR; TCRdb keeps only in-frame clonotypes and omits some of them. The table has approximately 110,000 clones, 55% to 75% seen once; the top ten hold 3.8%. There are 15 residues in the CDR3. CDR1 and CDR2 from the germline V gene are MNHEY and SVGAGI. The ends lost 6 bases at V and 4 bases at J; junction bases unmatched: 9. The chain joins TRBV6-5 to TRBJ1-2; 9 bases fit TRBD1. This TCR was sampled from a man younger than 40 in good health and CMV-seropositive. Input material: PBMCs. This chain's CDR3 is CASRPKDRGSYGYTF. DNA of the CDR3: TGTGCCAGCAGACCAAAAGACAGGGGGAGCTATGGCTACACCTTC.